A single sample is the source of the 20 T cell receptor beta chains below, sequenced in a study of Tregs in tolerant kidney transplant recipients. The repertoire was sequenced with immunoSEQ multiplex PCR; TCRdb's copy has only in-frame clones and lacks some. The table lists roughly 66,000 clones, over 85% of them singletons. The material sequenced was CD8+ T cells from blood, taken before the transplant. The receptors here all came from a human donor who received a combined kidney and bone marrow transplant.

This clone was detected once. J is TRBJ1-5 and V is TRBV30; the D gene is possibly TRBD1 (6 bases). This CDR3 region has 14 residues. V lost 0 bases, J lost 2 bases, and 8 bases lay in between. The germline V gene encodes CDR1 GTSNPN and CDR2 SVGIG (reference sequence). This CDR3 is CAWSVSGGNQPQHF. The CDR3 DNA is TGTGCCTGGAGTGTTTCAGGGGGCAATCAGCCCCAGCATTTT.

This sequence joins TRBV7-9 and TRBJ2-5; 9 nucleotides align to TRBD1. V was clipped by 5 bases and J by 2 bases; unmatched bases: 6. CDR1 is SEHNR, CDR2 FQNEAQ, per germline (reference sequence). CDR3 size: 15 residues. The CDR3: CASSARDRAQETQYF. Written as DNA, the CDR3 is TGTGCCAGCAGCGCGCGGGACAGGGCGCAAGAGACCCAGTACTTC.

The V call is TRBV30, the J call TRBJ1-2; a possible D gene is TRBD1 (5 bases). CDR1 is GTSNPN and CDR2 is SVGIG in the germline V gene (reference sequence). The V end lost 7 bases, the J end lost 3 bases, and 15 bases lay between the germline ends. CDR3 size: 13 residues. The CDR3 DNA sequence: TGTGCCTTGGACACCCGGGGGGACTATGGCTACACCTTC. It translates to CALDTRGDYGYTF.

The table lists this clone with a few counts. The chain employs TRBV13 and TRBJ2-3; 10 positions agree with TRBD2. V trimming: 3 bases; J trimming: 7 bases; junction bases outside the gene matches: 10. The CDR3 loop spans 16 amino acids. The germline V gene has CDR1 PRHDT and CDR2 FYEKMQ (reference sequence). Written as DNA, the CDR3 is TGTGCCAGCAGCTTGCTCCATAGCGGGAGGACGAATACGCAGTATTTT. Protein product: CASSLLHSGRTNTQYF.

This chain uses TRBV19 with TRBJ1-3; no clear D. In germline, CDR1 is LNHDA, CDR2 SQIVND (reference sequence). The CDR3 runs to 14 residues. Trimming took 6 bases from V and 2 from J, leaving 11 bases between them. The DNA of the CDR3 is TGTGCCAGTAGAGGAGGGATAACTGGAAACACCATATATTTT. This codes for CASRGGITGNTIYF.

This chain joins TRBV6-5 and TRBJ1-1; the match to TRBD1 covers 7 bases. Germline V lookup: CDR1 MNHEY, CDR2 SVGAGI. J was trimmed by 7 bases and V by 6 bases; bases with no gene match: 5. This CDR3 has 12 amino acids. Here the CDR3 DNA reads TGTGCCAGCAGACAAAACAGGGGTGAAGCTTTCTTT. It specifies CASRQNRGEAFF.

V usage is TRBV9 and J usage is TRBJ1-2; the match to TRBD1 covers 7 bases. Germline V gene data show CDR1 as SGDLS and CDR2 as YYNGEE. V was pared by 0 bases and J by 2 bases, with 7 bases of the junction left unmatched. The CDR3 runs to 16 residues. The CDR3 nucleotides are TGTGCCAGCAGCGTAGATCGGACAGGAACCAACTATGGCTACACCTTC. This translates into CASSVDRTGTNYGYTF.

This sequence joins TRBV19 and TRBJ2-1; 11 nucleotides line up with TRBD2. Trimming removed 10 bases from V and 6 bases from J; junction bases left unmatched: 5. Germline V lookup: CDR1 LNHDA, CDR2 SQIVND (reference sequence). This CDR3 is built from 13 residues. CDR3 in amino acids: CATSGLAVNEQFF. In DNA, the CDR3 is TGTGCCACCTCGGGACTAGCGGTCAATGAGCAGTTCTTC.

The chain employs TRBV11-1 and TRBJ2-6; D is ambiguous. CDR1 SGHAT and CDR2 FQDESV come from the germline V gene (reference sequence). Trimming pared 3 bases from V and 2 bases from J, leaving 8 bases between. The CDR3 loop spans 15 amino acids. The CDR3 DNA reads TGTGCCAGCAGCTTCGGGTTTCCTGGGGCCAACGTCCTGACTTTC. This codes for CASSFGFPGANVLTF. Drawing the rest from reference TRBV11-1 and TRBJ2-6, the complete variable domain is EAEVAQSPRYKITEKSQAVAFWCDPISGHATLYWYRQILGQGPELLVQFQDESVVDDSQLPKDRFSAERLKGVDSTLKIQPAELGDSAMYLCASSFGFPGANVLTFGAGSRLTVL.

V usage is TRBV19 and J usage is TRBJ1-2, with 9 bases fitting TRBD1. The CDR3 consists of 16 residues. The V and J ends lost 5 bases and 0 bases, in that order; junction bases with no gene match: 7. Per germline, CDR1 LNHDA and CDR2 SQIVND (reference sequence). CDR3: CASSSGTGLANYGYTF. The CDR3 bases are TGTGCCAGTAGTTCTGGGACAGGGTTAGCTAACTATGGCTACACCTTC. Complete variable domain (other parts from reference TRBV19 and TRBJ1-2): DGGITQSPKYLFRKEGQNVTLSCEQNLNHDAMYWYRQDPGQGLRLIYYSQIVNDFQKGDIAEGYSVSREKKESFPLTVTSAQKNPTAFYLCASSSGTGLANYGYTFGSGTRLTVV.

CDR3 amino acids: CASRLEYRRDREAQPQHF. As DNA, the CDR3 is TGTGCAAGTCGCTTAGAATACAGGCGGGACAGGGAGGCTCAGCCCCAGCATTTT. This chain links TRBV12-2 with TRBJ1-5; the DNA was not used to check the table's D call, TRBD1. TRBV12-2 is given as a pseudogene. This CDR3 is built from 18 residues.

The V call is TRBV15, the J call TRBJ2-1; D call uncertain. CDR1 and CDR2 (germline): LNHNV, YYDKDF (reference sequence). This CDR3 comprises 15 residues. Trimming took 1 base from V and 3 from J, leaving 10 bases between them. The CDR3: CATSRVDPRYNEQFF. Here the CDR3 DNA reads TGTGCCACCAGCAGAGTAGATCCCCGCTACAATGAGCAGTTCTTC.

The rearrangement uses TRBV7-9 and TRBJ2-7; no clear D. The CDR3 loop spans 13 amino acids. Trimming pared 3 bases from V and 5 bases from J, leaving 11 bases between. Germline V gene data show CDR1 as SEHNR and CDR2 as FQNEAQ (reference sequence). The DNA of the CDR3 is TGTGCCAGCAGCTTCCCCAGTCGGGACGAGCAGTACTTC. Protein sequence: CASSFPSRDEQYF.

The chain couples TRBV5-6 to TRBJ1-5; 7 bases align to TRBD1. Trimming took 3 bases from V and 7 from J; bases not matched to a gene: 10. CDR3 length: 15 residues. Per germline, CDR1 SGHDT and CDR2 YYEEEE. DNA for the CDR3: TGTGCCAGCAGCTACGGGACAGCTAAATCACAGCCCCAGCATTTT. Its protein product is CASSYGTAKSQPQHF.

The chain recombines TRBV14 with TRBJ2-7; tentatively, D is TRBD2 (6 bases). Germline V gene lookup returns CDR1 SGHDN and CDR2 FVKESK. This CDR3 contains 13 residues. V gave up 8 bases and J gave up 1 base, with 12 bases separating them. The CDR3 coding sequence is TGTGCCAGCTCGTTGGGGGGATCCTACGAGCAGTACTTC. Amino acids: CASSLGGSYEQYF.

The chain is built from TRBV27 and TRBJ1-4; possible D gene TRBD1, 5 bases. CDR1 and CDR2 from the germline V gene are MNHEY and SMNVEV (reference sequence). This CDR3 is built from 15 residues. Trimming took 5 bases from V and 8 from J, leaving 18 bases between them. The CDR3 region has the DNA TGTGCCAGCAGTCCCTCAGGGTTGGAGGGGGAAAAACTGTTTTTT. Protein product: CASSPSGLEGEKLFF.

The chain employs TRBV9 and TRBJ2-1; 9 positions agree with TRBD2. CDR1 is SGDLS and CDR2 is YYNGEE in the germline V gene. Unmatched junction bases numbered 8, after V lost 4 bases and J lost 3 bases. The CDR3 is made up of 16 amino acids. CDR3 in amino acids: CASSSGNSGGYNEQFF. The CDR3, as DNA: TGTGCCAGCAGCTCCGGTAATAGCGGGGGCTACAATGAGCAGTTCTTC.

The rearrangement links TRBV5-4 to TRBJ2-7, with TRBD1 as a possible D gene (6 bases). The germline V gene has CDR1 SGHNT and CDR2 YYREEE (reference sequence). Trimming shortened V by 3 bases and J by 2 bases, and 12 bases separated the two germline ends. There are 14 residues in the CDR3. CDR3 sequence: CASSSMDSPYEQYF. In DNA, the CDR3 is TGTGCCAGCAGCTCGATGGACAGCCCCTACGAGCAGTACTTC.

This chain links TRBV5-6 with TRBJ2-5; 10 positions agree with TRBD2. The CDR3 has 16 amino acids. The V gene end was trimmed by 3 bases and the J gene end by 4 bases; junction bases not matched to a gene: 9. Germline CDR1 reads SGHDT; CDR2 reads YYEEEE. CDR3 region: CASSSSLERGGETQYF. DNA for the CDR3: TGTGCCAGCAGCTCGTCCCTAGAGCGGGGGGGAGAGACCCAGTACTTC.

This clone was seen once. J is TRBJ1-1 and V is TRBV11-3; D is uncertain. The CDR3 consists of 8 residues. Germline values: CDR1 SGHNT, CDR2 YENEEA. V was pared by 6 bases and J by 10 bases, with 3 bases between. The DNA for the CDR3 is TGTGCCAGCAGTAGAGCTTTCTTT. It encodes CASSRAFF.